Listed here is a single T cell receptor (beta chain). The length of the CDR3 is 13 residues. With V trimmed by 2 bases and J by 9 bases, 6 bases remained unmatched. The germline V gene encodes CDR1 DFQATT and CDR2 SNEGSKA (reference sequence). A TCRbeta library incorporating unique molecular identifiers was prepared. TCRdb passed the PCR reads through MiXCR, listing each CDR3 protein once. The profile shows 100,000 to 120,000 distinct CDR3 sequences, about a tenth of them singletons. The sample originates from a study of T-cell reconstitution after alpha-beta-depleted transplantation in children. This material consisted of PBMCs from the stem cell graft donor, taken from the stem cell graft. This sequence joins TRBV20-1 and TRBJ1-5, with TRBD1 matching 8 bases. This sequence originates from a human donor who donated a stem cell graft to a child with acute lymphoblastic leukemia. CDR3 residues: CSARPPGQGPQHF. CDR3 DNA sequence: TGCAGTGCTAGACCCCCCGGACAGGGGCCCCAGCATTTT.